Detailed here is one T cell receptor beta chain. The sample originates from a study of blood T cell repertoires in COVID-19. The wider study: Acute-phase and convalescent COVID-19 samples originated in the United States, Italy and Spain. Sample material is recorded as cDNA or gDNA derived from T cells, B-cell-depleted T cells, or PBMCs.

Between the trimmed V and J ends, which lost 6 bases and 5 bases, there was a span of 20 bases. This CDR3 is 15 amino acids long. Germline V gene sequence: CDR1 MNHEY, CDR2 SVGAGI. The repertoire was sequenced with immunoSEQ multiplex PCR; TCRdb's copy has only in-frame clones and lacks some. The sample has 200,000 to 300,000 clones; approximately 84% are singletons. The participants were between roughly 18 and 89 years old and came from roughly 25 US areas. Clinical history as reported by participants underpinned cohort assignment. The clonotype originates from a man aged 40-49 years who had recovered from COVID-19. The J gene is TRBJ2-7, the V gene TRBV6-5; TRBD2 is a possible D gene (6 bases). The sample comprised PBMCs or T cells enriched from blood (not recorded which). CDR3 coding DNA: TGTGCCAGCAGCTACGATGGGGGGAGCCCCCACGAGCAGTACTTC. It translates to CASSYDGGSPHEQYF.